One and the same sample provided the 12 T cell receptor beta chains below, sequenced in a study of blood T cells in healthy people across ages. Using a J-beta primer mix together with a sample-barcoded 5' primer, a second PCR was run for roughly 6 to 12 cycles. In TCRdb, the 5' RACE reads were re-called with MiXCR into one record per CDR3 protein. Here the sample spans 250,000 to 300,000 distinct CDR3 sequences, less than 30% being singletons. The sequencing sample was made of blood. The receptors stem from a woman in her sixties or seventies in good health.

This clonotype was observed a handful of times. This rearrangement joins TRBV4-1 to TRBJ1-4, with a tentative D call TRBD1 (6 bases). The CDR3 covers 15 residues. CDR1 and CDR2 (germline): MGHRA, YSYEKL. Trimming cost V 4 bases and J 6 bases, with 15 bases left between them. CDR3 nucleotide sequence: TGCGCCAGCAGCCCTAAACAGGGAAGGGATGAAAAACTGTTTTTT. Translating gives CASSPKQGRDEKLFF.

The table lists this clonotype with a few counts. The chain links TRBV20-1 to TRBJ2-5; 11 bases line up with TRBD2. With V trimmed by 3 bases and J by 0 bases, 3 bases remained unmatched. The germline gives CDR1 DFQATT, CDR2 SNEGSKA (reference sequence). There are 15 residues in the CDR3. The CDR3 bases are TGCAGTGCTAGGACTAGCGGGGCAAACCAAGAGACCCAGTACTTC. It is translated as CSARTSGANQETQYF.

The genes are TRBV20-1 and TRBJ2-3; D is perhaps TRBD2 (7 bases). Per the germline V gene, CDR1 is DFQATT and CDR2 is SNEGSKA (reference sequence). The length of the CDR3 is 12 residues. V lost 5 bases to trimming and J lost 3 bases, with 9 bases between them. CDR3 in amino acids: CSAEGGTDTQYF. CDR3 bases: TGCAGTGCTGAGGGGGGGACAGATACGCAGTATTTT.

This clonotype was counted only a few times. A read error may produce the germline difference seen at one junction end. This chain joins TRBV7-2 and TRBJ2-7; D possibly corresponds to TRBD2 (5 bases). There are 15 residues in the CDR3. CDR1 and CDR2 (germline): SGHTA, FQGNSA. CDR3 bases: TGTGCCAGCAGCTCAGCTCCCTCCGAGGGCCATAGGCGGCACTTC. Translated: CASSSAPSEGHRRHF.

V gene TRBV18 combines with J gene TRBJ1-2; the D gene is possibly TRBD1 (5 bases). Germline V gives CDR1 KGHSH, CDR2 LQKENI. The CDR3 length is 14 residues. Trimming stripped 5 bases from V and 7 bases from J, with 17 bases between. The CDR3 DNA is TGTGCCAGCTCATCAGCGAGGGGCTCTGGTGGCTACACCTTC. Translated: CASSSARGSGGYTF.

This clonotype is medium-sized within its sample. The chain links TRBV20-1 to TRBJ2-1, with D uncertain. Germline lookup yields CDR1 DFQATT and CDR2 SNEGSKA (reference sequence). Trimming removed 3 bases at V and 6 bases at J, with 24 bases between. This CDR3 is built from 17 residues. CDR3 sequence (DNA): TGCAGTGCTAGTGGGCCAACACTTGATTCCCCCCGCAATGAGCAGTTCTTC. Protein product: CSASGPTLDSPRNEQFF.

This chain connects TRBV12-3 or TRBV12-4 to TRBJ2-1, with a weak D call TRBD1 (6 bases). Trimming pared 6 bases from V and 11 bases from J, leaving 11 bases between. This CDR3 comprises 11 residues. The CDR3 spells CASSLGQKQFF. The CDR3 nucleotides are TGTGCCAGCAGCCTAGGACAGAAGCAGTTCTTC.

There are a few counts of this clonotype. This chain connects TRBV28 to TRBJ2-3, with 8 bases fitting TRBD1. Unmatched junction bases numbered 2, after V lost 1 base and J lost 2 bases. Germline V gives CDR1 MDHEN, CDR2 SYDVKM. The CDR3 consists of 15 residues. CDR3 protein: CASSLLDRDTDTQYF. CDR3 in DNA: TGTGCCAGCAGTTTATTGGACAGGGACACAGATACGCAGTATTTT.

This clonotype was observed a handful of times. The chain carries TRBV7-2 and TRBJ1-2, with 8 bases that match TRBD1. Germline V gene lookup returns CDR1 SGHTA and CDR2 FQGNSA. The CDR3 totals 20 residues. V trimming: 1 base; J trimming: 6 bases; junction bases outside the gene matches: 22. The CDR3 loop is CASSLGRWTGIGGGVDGYTF. CDR3 DNA sequence: TGTGCCAGCAGCTTAGGACGTTGGACAGGGATTGGGGGCGGAGTGGATGGCTACACCTTC.

This clonotype occurred a few times. J is TRBJ2-7 and V is TRBV5-1, with 9 bases lining up with TRBD1. This CDR3 has 14 residues. Germline trimming cut 7 bases from V and 3 bases from J; bases unmatched to any gene: 8. Germline loops: CDR1 SGHRS, CDR2 YFSETQ. The DNA of the CDR3 is TGCGCCAGCGCCTCAAAGGGACAGGGCTACGAGCAGTACTTC. Its translation is CASASKGQGYEQYF. The full variable domain, its missing parts supplied by reference TRBV5-1 and TRBJ2-7, is KAGVTQTPRYLIKTRGQQVTLSCSPISGHRSVSWYQQTPGQGLQFLFEYFSETQRNKGNFPGRFSGRQFSNSRSEMNVSTLELGDSALYLCASASKGQGYEQYFGPGTRLTVT.

The CDR3 here is CSVVPSSGYTF. The CDR3 DNA sequence: TGCAGCGTTGTTCCATCGAGTGGCTACACCTTC. This chain links TRBV29-1 with TRBJ1-2; D is uncertain. The CDR3 is made up of 11 amino acids. The V end was cut by 4 bases, the J end by 7 bases, with 10 bases between. From germline, CDR1 is SQVTM and CDR2 ANQGSEA. Filled out from reference TRBV29-1 and TRBJ1-2, the complete variable domain reads SAVISQKPSRDICQRGTSLTIQCQVDSQVTMMFWYRQQPGQSLTLIATANQGSEATYESGFVIDKFPISRPNLTFSTLTVSNMSPEDSSIYLCSVVPSSGYTFGSGTRLTVV.

This clonotype was detected a few times. The chain recombines TRBV24-1 with TRBJ1-1; D call uncertain. The CDR3 loop spans 14 amino acids. V lost 3 bases and J lost 10, with 17 bases in between. Germline CDR1 and CDR2: KGHDR and SFDVKD. CDR3 in amino acids: CATSDPRMPVGAFF. The CDR3 DNA is TGTGCCACCAGTGATCCCCGAATGCCAGTGGGAGCTTTCTTT.